These T cell receptor beta chains were read from a single sample in a study of PD-L1 blockade in urothelial cancer. The protocol was immunoSEQ multiplex PCR, while the TCRdb copy is restricted to in-frame clones and leaves out a portion. The sample holds around 100,000 clones, around 86% seen once. The input for sequencing was PBMCs, taken around atezolizumab (anti-PD-L1) treatment. The receptors stem from a man between 60 and 75 years old with urothelial cancer. CDR3s include the opening cysteine and the closing phenylalanine or tryptophan. The D gene is left open where the match is weak. Rows may omit the clone size; those that give it use once, few, many or a size class.

clone size | V gene | D gene | CDR3 protein
few | TRBV28 | . | CASSPNGYEQYF
. | TRBV28 | . | CASSSDGGTGYGYTF
. | TRBV19 | TRBD1 | CASSQGAWTEAFF
. | TRBV16 | . | CASSPTEGGGAFF
. | TRBV4-2 | TRBD1 | CASRLQGAEGANVLTF
once | TRBV7-3 | . | CASSIQENTEAFF
few | TRBV27 | . | CASSFGLGEEQYF
few | TRBV28 | TRBD2 | CASSLSSGSTDTQYF
. | TRBV19 | . | CASTAGALETQYF
. | TRBV28 | TRBD1 | CASSPDNRGRDEQYF
once | TRBV5-1 | TRBD2 | CASSLLAGADYEQYF
once | TRBV28 | . | CASSQEGGRGQPQHF
. | TRBV5-4 | . | CASSPSAGRNEQFF
. | TRBV25-1 | TRBD1 | CASRGQGFTGELFF
few | TRBV2 | . | CASNRDFSNQPQHF
. | TRBV28 | TRBD1 | CASSAPGTGW
. | TRBV6-1 | TRBD1 | CASSEQGAPSGANVLTF
. | TRBV19 | . | CASSSDQGGYTF
. | TRBV28 | . | CASRATGSRGYTF
. | TRBV10-3 | TRBD2 | CAISGGRSEREDYEQFF
. | TRBV10-3 | TRBD1 | CAISTGTGTPLHF
. | TRBV4-1 | TRBD2 | CASSQEIGLATDTQYF
few | TRBV28 | TRBD1 | CASSSSGQGAGEQYF
. | TRBV19 | TRBD1 | CAREEGQGAVYEQYF
. | TRBV5-1 | . | CASSLEGGPGAAYGYTF
. | TRBV5-1 | TRBD2 | CASTSVAGGGNEQFF
. | TRBV6-6 | . | CASSYSSRQPQHF
. | TRBV7-3 | TRBD2 | CASSWNGTSGGRYQETQYF
. | TRBV28 | . | CASSSGSPTDTQYF
. | TRBV2 | . | CASSGDGSYEQYF
. | TRBV6-1 | . | CASNFRARSMQYF
. | TRBV7-2 | TRBD1 | CASSPRTGGVSDTQYF
. | TRBV5-1 | . | CASSLAGQRSSYNEQFF
. | TRBV2 | TRBD2 | CAIAPLAGGRSTDTQYF
. | TRBV9 | TRBD2 | CASSGGGTSGIRELFF
. | TRBV7-6 | TRBD1 | CASSLGQGREKLFF
few | TRBV5-6 | . | CASSLPGRNSPLHF
. | TRBV29-1 | . | CSVRNRRPTDTQYF
. | TRBV5-1 | TRBD1 | CASSWWTGDEQFF
few | TRBV6-5 | . | CASRGGATEAFF
. | TRBV9 | . | CASSVDLGRTGTGELFF
few | TRBV5-1 | . | CASSSGGEGNTIYF